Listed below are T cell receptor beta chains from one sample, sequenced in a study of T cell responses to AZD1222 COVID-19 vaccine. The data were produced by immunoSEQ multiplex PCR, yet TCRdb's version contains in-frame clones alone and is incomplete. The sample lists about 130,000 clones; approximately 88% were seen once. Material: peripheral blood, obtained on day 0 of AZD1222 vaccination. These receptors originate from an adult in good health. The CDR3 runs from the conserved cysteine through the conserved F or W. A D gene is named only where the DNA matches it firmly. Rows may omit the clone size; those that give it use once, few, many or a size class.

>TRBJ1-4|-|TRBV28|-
CASSSFQARKLFF
TGTGCCAGCAGTTCGTTCCAAGCCCGAAAACTGTTTTTT
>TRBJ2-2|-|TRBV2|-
CASSVAGNTGELFF
TGTGCCAGCAGTGTGGCAGGCAACACCGGGGAGCTGTTTTTT
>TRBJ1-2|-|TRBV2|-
CASSPRVGNYGYTF
TGTGCCAGCAGCCCGAGGGTGGGTAACTATGGCTACACCTTC
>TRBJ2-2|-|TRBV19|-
CASTPQWPAANTGELFF
TGTGCCAGTACCCCCCAGTGGCCAGCGGCGAACACCGGGGAGCTGTTTTTT
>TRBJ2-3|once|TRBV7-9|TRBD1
CASSSWDRGPDTQYF
TGTGCCAGCAGCTCTTGGGACAGGGGACCAGATACGCAGTATTTT
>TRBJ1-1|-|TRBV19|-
CASSSPEAFF
TGTGCCAGTAGTAGCCCTGAAGCTTTCTTT
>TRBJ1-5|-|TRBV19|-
CASSTQGDQPQHF
TGTGCCAGTAGTACACAGGGTGATCAGCCCCAGCATTTT
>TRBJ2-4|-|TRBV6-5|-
CASSVVGGTTYF
TGTGCCAGCAGCGTAGTTGGGGGGACAACGTACTTC
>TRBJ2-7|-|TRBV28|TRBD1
CASNLGSQGVDEQYF
TGTGCCAGCAACCTTGGATCCCAGGGGGTCGACGAGCAGTACTTC
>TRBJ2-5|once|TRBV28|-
CASSLSDYQETQYF
TGTGCCAGCAGTTTATCGGACTATCAAGAGACCCAGTACTTC
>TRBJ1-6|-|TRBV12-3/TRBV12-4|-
CASSLVSGSTLHF
TGTGCCAGCAGTTTAGTTTCGGGGTCGACCCTCCACTTT
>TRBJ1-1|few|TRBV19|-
CASSPRRGNTEAFF
TGTGCCAGTAGTCCAAGACGGGGGAACACTGAAGCTTTCTTT
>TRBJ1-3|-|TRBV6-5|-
CASRGTPRTDTIYF
TGTGCCAGCAGAGGGACTCCCCGGACGGACACCATATATTTT
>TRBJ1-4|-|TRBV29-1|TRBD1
CSVEFGGGGSEKLFF
TGCAGCGTTGAATTCGGGGGAGGGGGCAGTGAAAAACTGTTTTTT
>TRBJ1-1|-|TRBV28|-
CASTRTNEAFF
TGTGCCAGCACCAGGACGAATGAAGCTTTCTTT
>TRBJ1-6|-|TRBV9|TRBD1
CASSTYPGGDSPLHF
TGTGCCAGCAGCACCTATCCAGGGGGCGATTCACCCCTCCACTTT
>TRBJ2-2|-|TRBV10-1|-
CASSVGDPPGELFF
TGCGCCAGCAGTGTGGGGGATCCCCCCGGGGAGCTGTTTTTT
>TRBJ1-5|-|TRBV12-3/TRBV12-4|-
CASTPSFGQPQHF
TGTGCCAGCACCCCAAGTTTCGGTCAGCCCCAGCATTTT
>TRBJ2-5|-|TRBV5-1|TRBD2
CASSKAGAQETQYF
TGCGCCAGCAGCAAAGCGGGAGCCCAAGAGACCCAGTACTTC
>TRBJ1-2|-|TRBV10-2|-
CASSKTGPDDGYTF
TGCGCCAGCAGCAAAACAGGCCCTGATGATGGCTACACCTTC
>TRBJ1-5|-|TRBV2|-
CASSATGGSNQPQHF
TGTGCCAGCAGCGCGACAGGCGGGAGCAATCAGCCCCAGCATTTT
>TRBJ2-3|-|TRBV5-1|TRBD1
CASRLGQITDTQYF
TGCGCCAGCAGGTTGGGACAGATCACAGATACGCAGTATTTT